The present T cell receptor beta chain was sequenced within a study of OX40 agonist ivuxolimab in advanced cancers. This clone was observed a handful of times. Sequencing was performed with immunoSEQ multiplex PCR; in TCRdb, only in-frame clones are kept and a portion is missing. In the table there are approximately 52,000 clones, roughly 80% of which are singletons. CDR3 length: 15 amino acids. From germline, CDR1 is LGHNA and CDR2 YNFKEQ. The V segment lost 0 bases and the J segment 4 bases; nucleotides outside the gene matches: 0. This chain connects TRBV4-2 to TRBJ2-3; 11 nucleotides match TRBD2. The source material was CD4+ or CD8+ T cells sorted from blood, sampled in a trial of the OX40 agonist ivuxolimab. This receptor was identified in an adult with an advanced solid tumor such as melanoma, head and neck, liver or kidney cancer. The CDR3 loop is CASSQELAGADTQYF. The CDR3 DNA reads as TGTGCCAGCAGCCAAGAACTAGCGGGAGCAGATACGCAGTATTTT.